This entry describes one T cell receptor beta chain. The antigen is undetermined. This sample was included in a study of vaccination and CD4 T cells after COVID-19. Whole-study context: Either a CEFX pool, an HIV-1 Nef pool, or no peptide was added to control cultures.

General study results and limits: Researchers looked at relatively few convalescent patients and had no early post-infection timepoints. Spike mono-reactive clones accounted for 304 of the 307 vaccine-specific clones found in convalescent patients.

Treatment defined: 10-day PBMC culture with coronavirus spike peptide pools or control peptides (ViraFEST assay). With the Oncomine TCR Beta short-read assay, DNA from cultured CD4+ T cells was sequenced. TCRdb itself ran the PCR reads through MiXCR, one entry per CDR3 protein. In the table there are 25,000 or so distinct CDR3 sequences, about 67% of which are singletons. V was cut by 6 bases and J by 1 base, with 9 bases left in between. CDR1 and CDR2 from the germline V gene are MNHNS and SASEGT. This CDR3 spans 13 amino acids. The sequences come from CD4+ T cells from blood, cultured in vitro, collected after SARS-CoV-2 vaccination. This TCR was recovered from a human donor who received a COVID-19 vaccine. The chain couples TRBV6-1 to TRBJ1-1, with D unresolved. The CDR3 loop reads CASRGLTNTEAFF. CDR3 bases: TGTGCCAGCAGGGGCCTCACGAACACTGAAGCTTTCTTT.